This record covers a single T cell receptor (beta chain). Its specificity is unknown. These data come from a study of regulatory T cells in long-lasting Graves disease. Time point: newly diagnosed GD, antithyroid drugs for less than 3 months. RNA isolated from PBMCs was used to make the TCR library. Graves' disease diagnoses followed American Thyroid Association guidelines. Study-level results: Only peripheral blood was studied, not thyroid tissue.

V lost 6 bases and J lost 4; bases outside the gene matches: 14. This CDR3 comprises 17 residues. The germline CDR1 and CDR2 sequences are MNHEY and SMNVEV (reference sequence). HTBI primers from iRepertoire and Arm-PCR of CDR3 regions yielded the TCR beta libraries. One entry per CDR3 protein, called by TCRdb with MiXCR from the multiplex PCR reads. The sample records around 470,000 distinct CDR3 sequences, roughly 15% being singletons. This sample also belongs to another study, concerning T cells in Graves' hyperthyroidism and ophthalmopathy. That investigation notes: Researchers barred patients who had uncontrolled infection, other autoimmune disease, pregnancy or lactation. Blood also held most thyroid clonotypes expanded beyond 0.001.

Sequenced material: peripheral blood mononuclear cells (PBMCs), taken at new diagnosis, from a patient treated with antithyroid drugs. This TCR derives from a woman in her 50s with Graves disease. This chain links TRBV27 with TRBJ2-1; TRBD2 matches 8 bases. The CDR3 sequence is CASRMSAGGLGYNEQFF. The CDR3 region has the DNA TGTGCCAGCAGAATGTCCGCGGGAGGTTTGGGTTACAATGAGCAGTTCTTC.